Reported below is one T cell receptor (beta chain). Its antigen is not known. The data stem from a study of shared clonotypes between healthy human individuals. General study results and limits: A handful of donors held about 5% of naive CD4 clonotypes in common.

The V gene's germline CDR1 is SGHDT and CDR2 YYEEEE. Trimming cost V 4 bases and J 1 base; bases outside gene matches: 4. The CDR3 contains 14 residues. The donor population consisted of healthy HIV-negative adults with no recent acute infections or vaccinations. CD4+ cells yielded CD45RA+ naive and CD45RA-negative memory subsets. Measured with immunoSEQ multiplex PCR; TCRdb has only the in-frame clones, and not every one. The table has roughly 1,600,000 clones, about 98.5% seen once; the top ten hold around 0.33%. Sequences were obtained from naive CD4+ T cells sorted from blood. Indicated subset: CD45RA+ positively selected. The receptor was isolated from a man younger than 40 in good health. The chain carries TRBV5-6 and TRBJ1-1; 7 nucleotides match TRBD1. CDR3 in DNA: TGTGCCAGCAGCCAGGGACAGCGGAACACTGAAGCTTTCTTT. Protein sequence: CASSQGQRNTEAFF.